This T cell receptor beta chain comes out of a study of blood T cell repertoires in COVID-19. This clone has at least ten counts. Using immunoSEQ multiplex PCR, the repertoire was profiled, and TCRdb retains in-frame clones only, with some absent. This table has 210,000 or so clones, about four fifths appearing once. CDR3 size: 14 residues. V lost 7 bases, J lost 4 bases, and 14 bases lay in between. CDR1 is MDHEN and CDR2 is SYDVKM in the germline V gene. The chain joins TRBV28 to TRBJ1-3, with TRBD1 as a possible D gene (5 bases). The origin of this receptor is an older woman with active or convalescent COVID-19. Sequences were obtained from peripheral blood. CDR3 nucleotides: TGTGCCAGCACCTGGGGGGGATCCGGAAACACCATATATTTT. Translating gives CASTWGGSGNTIYF. Supplemented by reference TRBV28 and TRBJ1-3, the full variable domain reads DVKVTQSSRYLVKRTGEKVFLECVQDMDHENMFWYRQDPGLGLRLIYFSYDVKMKEKGDIPEGYSVSREKKERFSLILESASTNQTSMYLCASTWGGSGNTIYFGEGSWLTVV.